This TCR beta chain emerged from a study of T cell changes during pregnancy in multiple sclerosis. The CDR3 loop spans 15 amino acids. The germline CDR1 and CDR2 sequences are LNHDA and SQIVND (reference sequence). The trim removed 6 bases at V and 5 bases at J, leaving 10 bases unmatched. The table came from immunoSEQ multiplex PCR; TCRdb's copy has only in-frame clones and leaves some out. Among tens of thousands of clones, roughly nine tenths were seen once, and the ten largest hold about 0.31%. The material sequenced was CD4+ T cells from peripheral blood mononuclear cells, taken in the third trimester of pregnancy. The sequence was collected from a female donor in good health, enrolled as a control in a pregnancy study. This chain links TRBV19 with TRBJ1-2; 9 bases map to TRBD1. CDR3: CASSVPGQGGYGYTF. CDR3 in DNA: TGTGCCAGTAGCGTTCCGGGACAGGGAGGGTATGGCTACACCTTC. Full variable domain (missing parts from reference TRBV19 and TRBJ1-2): DGGITQSPKYLFRKEGQNVTLSCEQNLNHDAMYWYRQDPGQGLRLIYYSQIVNDFQKGDIAEGYSVSREKKESFPLTVTSAQKNPTAFYLCASSVPGQGGYGYTFGSGTRLTVV.